The rows below give T cell receptor beta chains drawn from one sample of a study of T cell changes during pregnancy in multiple sclerosis. TCRdb's copy holds only in-frame clones and misses some; the assay was immunoSEQ multiplex PCR. The sample consists of 70,000 to 80,000 clones, roughly 92% of them appearing once. Sequencing used peripheral blood, obtained after pregnancy. The source is a female donor in good health, enrolled as a control in a pregnancy study. Both conserved end residues are part of each CDR3. D genes are given only for firm matches.

TRBV4-1	TRBJ1-4	14	.	CASSQVVLVEKLFF
TRBV29-1	TRBJ2-7	12	.	CSVSSGGDEQYF
TRBV5-5	TRBJ1-1	14	.	CASSIQGIWPEAFF
TRBV20-1	TRBJ2-5	10	.	CSAASETQYF
TRBV28	TRBJ2-1	14	.	CASSLQGGENEQFF
TRBV28	TRBJ2-7	13	.	CASSLTSSYEQYF
TRBV9	TRBJ2-3	14	.	CASSVGPSTDTQYF
TRBV19	TRBJ2-2	15	TRBD2	CASSPGLAKSGELFF
TRBV29-1	TRBJ2-4	17	TRBD1	CSVRLRSGTGGKNIQYF
TRBV6-1	TRBJ2-7	15	.	CASSDSQGGSYEQYF
TRBV28	TRBJ2-7	15	TRBD2	CASNQLADGRDEQYF
TRBV7-2	TRBJ2-7	19	TRBD1	CASSFSRGQGYKRTYEQYF
TRBV28	TRBJ2-7	14	.	CASREGQRGYEQYF
TRBV28	TRBJ1-5	15	.	CASSLNSESNQPQHF
TRBV4-1	TRBJ2-5	13	.	CASSQAYQETQYF
TRBV4-1	TRBJ2-3	15	.	CASSRAPMPTDTQYF
TRBV7-9	TRBJ2-5	14	.	CASSSGGNIETQYF